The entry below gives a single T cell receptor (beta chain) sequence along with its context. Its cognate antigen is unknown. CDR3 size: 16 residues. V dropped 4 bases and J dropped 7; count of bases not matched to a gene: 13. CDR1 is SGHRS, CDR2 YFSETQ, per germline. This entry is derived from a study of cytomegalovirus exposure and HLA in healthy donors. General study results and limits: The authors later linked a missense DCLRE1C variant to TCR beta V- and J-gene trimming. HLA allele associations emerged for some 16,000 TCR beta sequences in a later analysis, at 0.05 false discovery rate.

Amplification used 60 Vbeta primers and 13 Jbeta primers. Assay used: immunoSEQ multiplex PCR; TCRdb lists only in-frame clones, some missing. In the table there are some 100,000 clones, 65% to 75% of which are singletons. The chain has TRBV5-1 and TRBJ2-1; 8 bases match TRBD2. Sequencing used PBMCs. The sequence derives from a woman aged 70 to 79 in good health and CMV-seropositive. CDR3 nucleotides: TGCGCCAGCAGCCCTATCGAGAGCGGGAGAGTGAATGAGCAGTTCTTC. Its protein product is CASSPIESGRVNEQFF.